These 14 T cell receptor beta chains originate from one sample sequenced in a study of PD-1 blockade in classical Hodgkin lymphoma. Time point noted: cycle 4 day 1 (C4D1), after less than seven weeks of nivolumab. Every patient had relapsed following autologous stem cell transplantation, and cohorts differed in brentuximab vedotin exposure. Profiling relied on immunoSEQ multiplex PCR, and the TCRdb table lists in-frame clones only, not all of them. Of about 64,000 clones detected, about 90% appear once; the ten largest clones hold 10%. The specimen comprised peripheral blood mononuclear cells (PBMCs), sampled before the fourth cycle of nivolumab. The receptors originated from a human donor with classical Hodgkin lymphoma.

Here the CDR3 DNA reads TGTGCCAGCTCACCACCAGGGTCGGACGAGCAGTACTTC. Its protein product is CASSPPGSDEQYF. V is TRBV18 and J is TRBJ2-7; D is undetermined. The CDR3 has 13 amino acids. CDR1 is KGHSH and CDR2 is LQKENI in the germline V gene. Trimming left V 0 bases short and J 5 bases short, with 8 bases between.

The CDR3 spells CASSLAALGGNTIYF. Here the CDR3 DNA reads TGTGCCAGCAGCTTAGCAGCGTTGGGGGGAAACACCATATATTTT. This chain uses TRBV7-6 with TRBJ1-3, with no clear D. The CDR3 covers 15 residues. Between the trimmed V and J ends, which lost 0 bases and 4 bases, there was a span of 10 bases. CDR1 is SGHVS and CDR2 is FNYEAQ in the germline V gene.

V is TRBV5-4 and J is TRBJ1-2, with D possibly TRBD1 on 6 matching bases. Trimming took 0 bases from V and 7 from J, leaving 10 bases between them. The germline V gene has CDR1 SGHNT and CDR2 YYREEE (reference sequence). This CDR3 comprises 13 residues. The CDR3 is CASSLVGGVGYTF. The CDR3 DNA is TGTGCCAGCAGCTTGGTTGGGGGCGTTGGCTACACCTTC.

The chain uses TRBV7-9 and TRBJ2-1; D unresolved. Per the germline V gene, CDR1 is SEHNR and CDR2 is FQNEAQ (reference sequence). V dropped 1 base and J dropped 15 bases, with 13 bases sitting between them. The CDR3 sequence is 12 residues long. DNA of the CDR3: TGTGCCAGCAGCTTAGTTAACCCCCGTCGGTTCTTC. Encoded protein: CASSLVNPRRFF.

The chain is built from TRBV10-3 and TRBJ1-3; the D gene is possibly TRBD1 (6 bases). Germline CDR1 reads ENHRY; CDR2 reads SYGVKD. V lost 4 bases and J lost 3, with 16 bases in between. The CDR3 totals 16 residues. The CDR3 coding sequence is TGTGCCATCAGTGGGAGTAGGAGGACAGATGGAAACACCATATATTTT. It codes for CAISGSRRTDGNTIYF.

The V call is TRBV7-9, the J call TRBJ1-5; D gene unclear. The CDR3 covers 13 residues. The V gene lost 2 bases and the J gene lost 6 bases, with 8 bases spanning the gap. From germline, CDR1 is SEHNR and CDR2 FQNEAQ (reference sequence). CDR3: CASSLPEGQPQHF. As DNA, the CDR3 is TGTGCCAGCAGCTTACCAGAGGGTCAGCCCCAGCATTTT.

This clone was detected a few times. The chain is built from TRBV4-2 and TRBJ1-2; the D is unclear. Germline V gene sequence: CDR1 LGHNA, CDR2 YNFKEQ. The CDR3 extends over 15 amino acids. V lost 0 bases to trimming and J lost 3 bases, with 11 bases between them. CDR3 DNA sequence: TGTGCCAGCAGCCAAGAGCCCGGCAGCCACTATGGCTACACCTTC. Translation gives CASSQEPGSHYGYTF.

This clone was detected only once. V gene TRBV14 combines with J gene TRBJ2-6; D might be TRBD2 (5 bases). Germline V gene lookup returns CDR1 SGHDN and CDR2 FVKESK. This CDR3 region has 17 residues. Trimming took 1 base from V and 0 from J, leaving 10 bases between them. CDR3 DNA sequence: TGTGCCAGCAGCCAAGCGGGAACAGCCTCTGGGGCCAACGTCCTGACTTTC. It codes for CASSQAGTASGANVLTF.

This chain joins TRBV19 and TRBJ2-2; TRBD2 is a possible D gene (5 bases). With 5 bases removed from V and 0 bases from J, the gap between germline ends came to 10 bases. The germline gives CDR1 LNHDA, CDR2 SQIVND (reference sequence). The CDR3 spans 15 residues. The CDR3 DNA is TGTGCCAGTAGTTTCGGGGTACCGAACACCGGGGAGCTGTTTTTT. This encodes CASSFGVPNTGELFF.

The CDR3, as DNA: TGTGCCAGCAGCTTAGGGACAGTTAATTCACCCCTCCACTTT. Translation: CASSLGTVNSPLHF. The rearrangement links TRBV13 to TRBJ1-6; tentative D call: TRBD1 (5 bases). Germline V gene data show CDR1 as PRHDT and CDR2 as FYEKMQ (reference sequence). The V end was cut by 0 bases, the J end by 6 bases, with 6 bases between. The CDR3 runs 14 residues.

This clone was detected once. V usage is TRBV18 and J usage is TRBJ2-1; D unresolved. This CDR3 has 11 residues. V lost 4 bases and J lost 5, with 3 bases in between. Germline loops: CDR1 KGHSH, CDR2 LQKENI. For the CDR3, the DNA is TGTGCCAGCTCACGAGACAATGAGCAGTTCTTC. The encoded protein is CASSRDNEQFF.

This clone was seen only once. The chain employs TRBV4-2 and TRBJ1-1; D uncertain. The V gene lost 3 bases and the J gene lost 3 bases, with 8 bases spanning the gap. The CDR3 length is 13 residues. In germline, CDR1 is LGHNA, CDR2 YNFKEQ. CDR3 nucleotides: TGTGCCAGCAGCCAGCCGAGGCACACTGAAGCTTTCTTT. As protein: CASSQPRHTEAFF.

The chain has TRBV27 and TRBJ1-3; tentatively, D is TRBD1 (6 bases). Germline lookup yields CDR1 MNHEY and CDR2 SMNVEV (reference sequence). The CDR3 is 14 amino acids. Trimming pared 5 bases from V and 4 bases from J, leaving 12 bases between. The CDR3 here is CASSRGGGGNTIYF. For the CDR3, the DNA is TGTGCCAGCAGTAGGGGGGGAGGAGGAAACACCATATATTTT.

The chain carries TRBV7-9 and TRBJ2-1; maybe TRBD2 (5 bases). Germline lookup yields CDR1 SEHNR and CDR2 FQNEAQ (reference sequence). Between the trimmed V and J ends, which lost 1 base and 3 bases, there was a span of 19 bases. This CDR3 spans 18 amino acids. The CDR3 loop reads CASSLGAPGSLLYNEQFF. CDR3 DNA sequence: TGTGCCAGCAGCTTAGGGGCGCCGGGGAGCCTACTCTACAATGAGCAGTTCTTC.